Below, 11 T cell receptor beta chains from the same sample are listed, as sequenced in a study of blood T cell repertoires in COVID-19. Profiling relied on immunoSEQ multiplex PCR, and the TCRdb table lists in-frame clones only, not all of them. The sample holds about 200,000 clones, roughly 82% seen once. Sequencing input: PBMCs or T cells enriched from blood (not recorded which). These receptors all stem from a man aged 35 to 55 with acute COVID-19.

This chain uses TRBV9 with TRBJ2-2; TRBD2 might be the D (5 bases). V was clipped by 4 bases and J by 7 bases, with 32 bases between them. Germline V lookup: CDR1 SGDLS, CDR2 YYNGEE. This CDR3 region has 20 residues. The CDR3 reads CASSRRYSQQMGEIGGELFF. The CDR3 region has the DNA TGTGCCAGCAGCCGCCGGTACTCCCAGCAAATGGGAGAAATTGGCGGGGAGCTGTTTTTT.

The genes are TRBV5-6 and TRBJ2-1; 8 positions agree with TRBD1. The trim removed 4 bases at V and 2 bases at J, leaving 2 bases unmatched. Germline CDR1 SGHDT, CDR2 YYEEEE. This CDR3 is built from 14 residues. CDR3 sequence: CASSGRGPYNEQFF. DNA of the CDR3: TGTGCCAGCAGCGGCAGGGGGCCCTACAATGAGCAGTTCTTC.

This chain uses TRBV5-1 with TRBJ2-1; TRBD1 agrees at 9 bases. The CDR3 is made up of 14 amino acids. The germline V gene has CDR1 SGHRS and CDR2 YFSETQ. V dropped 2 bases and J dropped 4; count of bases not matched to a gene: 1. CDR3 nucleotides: TGCGCCAGCAGCTTACAGGGGGCTTACAATGAGCAGTTCTTC. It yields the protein CASSLQGAYNEQFF.

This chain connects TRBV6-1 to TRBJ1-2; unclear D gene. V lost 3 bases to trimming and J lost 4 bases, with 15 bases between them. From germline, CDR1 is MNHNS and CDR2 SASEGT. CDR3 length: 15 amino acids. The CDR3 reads CASSDGSRAFYGYTF. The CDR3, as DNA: TGTGCCAGCAGTGACGGGTCGAGGGCATTCTATGGCTACACCTTC.

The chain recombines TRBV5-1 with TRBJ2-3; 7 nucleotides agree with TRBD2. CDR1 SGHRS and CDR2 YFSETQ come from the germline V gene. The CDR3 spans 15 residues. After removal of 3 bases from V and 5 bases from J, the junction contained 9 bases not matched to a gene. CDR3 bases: TGCGCCAGCAGCTATCAAGGGACTACCCGAGATACGCAGTATTTT. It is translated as CASSYQGTTRDTQYF.

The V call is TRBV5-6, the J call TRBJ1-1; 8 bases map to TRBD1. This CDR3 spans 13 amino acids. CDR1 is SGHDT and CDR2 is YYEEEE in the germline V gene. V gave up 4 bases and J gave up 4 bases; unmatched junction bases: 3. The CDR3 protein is CASSLQGGTEAFF. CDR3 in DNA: TGTGCCAGCAGCCTACAGGGGGGCACTGAAGCTTTCTTT.

The CDR3 protein is CASSLVGSSYNEQFF. The CDR3 DNA sequence: TGTGCCAGCAGCTTAGTGGGGAGCTCCTACAATGAGCAGTTCTTC. This rearrangement joins TRBV11-1 to TRBJ2-1; D might be TRBD2 (5 bases). This CDR3 is built from 15 residues. Trimming stripped 1 base from V and 0 bases from J, with 7 bases between. The V gene's germline CDR1 is SGHAT and CDR2 FQDESV (reference sequence).

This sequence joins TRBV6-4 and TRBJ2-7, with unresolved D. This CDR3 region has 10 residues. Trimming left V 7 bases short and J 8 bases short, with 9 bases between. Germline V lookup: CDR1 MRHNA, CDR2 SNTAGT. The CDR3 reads CASKQPQQYF. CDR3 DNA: TGTGCCAGCAAACAGCCGCAGCAGTACTTC.

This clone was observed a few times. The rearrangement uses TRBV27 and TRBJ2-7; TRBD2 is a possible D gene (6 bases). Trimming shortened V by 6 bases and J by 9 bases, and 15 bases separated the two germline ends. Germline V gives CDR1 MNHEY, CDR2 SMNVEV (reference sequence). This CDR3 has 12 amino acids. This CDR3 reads CASSTGNGRQYF. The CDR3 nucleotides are TGTGCCAGCAGCACAGGAAACGGGAGGCAGTACTTC.

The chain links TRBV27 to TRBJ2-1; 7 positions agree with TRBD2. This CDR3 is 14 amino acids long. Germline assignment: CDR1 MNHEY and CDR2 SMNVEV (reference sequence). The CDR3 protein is CAGGTGGAYNEQFF. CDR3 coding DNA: TGTGCGGGGGGGACGGGAGGAGCCTACAATGAGCAGTTCTTC.

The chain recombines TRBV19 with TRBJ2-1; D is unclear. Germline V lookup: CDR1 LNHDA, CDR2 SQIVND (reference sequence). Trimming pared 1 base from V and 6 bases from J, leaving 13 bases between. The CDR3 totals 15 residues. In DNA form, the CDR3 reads TGTGCCAGTAGTATAGTCCTCCCCTCGGGCAATGAGCAGTTCTTC. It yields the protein CASSIVLPSGNEQFF.